These 3 T cell receptor beta chains share one sample of origin, sequenced in a study of neurological immune-mediated disorders. The time point here: longitudinal time-point 3. TCRdb analysed the 5' RACE reads with MiXCR anew, one entry per CDR3 protein. The table has fewer than 55,000 distinct CDR3 sequences, more than 9.5% seen once. The sample comprised PBMCs. These receptors all come from a male donor with HTLV-1-associated myelopathy (HAM/TSP).

There are many counts of this clonotype. The chain combines TRBV10-3 with TRBJ2-7; 12 nucleotides match TRBD2. The germline V gene encodes CDR1 ENHRY and CDR2 SYGVKD. The V gene end was trimmed by 3 bases and the J gene end by 4 bases; junction bases not matched to a gene: 4. This CDR3 contains 15 residues. The DNA of the CDR3 is TGTGCCATCAGTGACGCAGGACTAGCGGGATACGAGCAGTACTTC. This gives the protein CAISDAGLAGYEQYF.

This clonotype was observed at least ten times. The V gene is TRBV5-1, the J gene TRBJ1-2; D may be TRBD1 (5 bases). V lost 4 bases to trimming and J lost 0 bases, with 7 bases between them. The CDR3 is 13 amino acids. Germline lookup yields CDR1 SGHRS and CDR2 YFSETQ. The CDR3 here is CASSRDSNYGYTF. The CDR3 DNA reads TGCGCCAGCAGCCGGGACTCTAACTATGGCTACACCTTC.

This clonotype has ten or more counts. This chain uses TRBV7-9 with TRBJ1-2; 9 nucleotides align to TRBD1. Germline V gives CDR1 SEHNR, CDR2 FQNEAQ (reference sequence). J was trimmed by 7 bases and V by 3 bases; bases with no gene match: 9. This CDR3 is built from 15 residues. The CDR3 nucleotides are TGTGCCAGCAGCTTCCGGGACAGGGCTTTGCCTGGCTACACCTTC. Amino acids: CASSFRDRALPGYTF.